What follows describes a single T cell receptor beta chain. TCRdb's copy holds only in-frame clones and misses some; the assay was immunoSEQ multiplex PCR. The repertoire holds about 51,000 clones, with approximately 86% as singletons. CDR3 length equals 17 residues. CDR1 and CDR2 from the germline V gene are SNHLY and FYNNEI. Trimming took 6 bases from V and 5 from J; bases not matched to a gene: 14. This sample is drawn from a study of blood T cell repertoires in COVID-19. On the study more broadly: Specimens from acute and convalescent COVID-19 originated in the United States, Italy and Spain. From T cells, B-cell-depleted T cells, or PBMCs came the material, which was cDNA or gDNA.

Sequencing was carried out using peripheral blood. J is TRBJ2-1 and V is TRBV2; 9 nucleotides align to TRBD2. The clonotype was recovered from a man aged 55-75 years with acute or convalescent COVID-19. The CDR3 sequence: CASRSAGGPVPNNEQFF. CDR3 sequence (DNA): TGTGCCAGCAGGTCCGCGGGAGGGCCAGTACCGAACAATGAGCAGTTCTTC.